This T cell receptor (beta chain) derives from a study of T cells in Graves' hyperthyroidism and ophthalmopathy. It was RNA transcripts that yielded the amplified TCR beta CDR3 regions. Initially, a first-round RT-PCR of the TCR CDR3 employed the HTBI primer set. TCRdb re-derived calls from the multiplex PCR reads in MiXCR, one entry per CDR3 protein. Among roughly 500,000 distinct CDR3 sequences listed, 40% to 50% were seen once. The germline V and J ends were trimmed by 1 base and 2 bases, with 11 bases remaining between them. This CDR3 is 15 amino acids long. From germline, CDR1 is LNHNV and CDR2 YYDKDF (reference sequence). Comment on this clonotype: What it recognizes is unknown.

Findings and caveats of the study: From stable hyperthyroidism, ophthalmopathy was separated by a 13 V-J model. In blood, most of the thyroid clonotypes expanded above 0.001 were also present.

Reasons for excluding patients were uncontrolled infection, other autoimmune disease, pregnancy or lactation. Clinical symptoms, serum thyroxine, TRAb, thyroid ultrasound and orbital computed tomography informed diagnoses. The clonotype comes from an adult woman with Graves' disease, either hyperthyroidism or ophthalmopathy (not recorded which). The J gene is TRBJ2-5, the V gene TRBV15; D is perhaps TRBD2 (6 bases). Material for sequencing was peripheral blood or thyroid tissue (not recorded which). The CDR3 DNA is TGTGCCACCAGCAGAGGCGGGACCCAACAAGAGACCCAGTACTTC. Protein product: CATSRGGTQQETQYF.